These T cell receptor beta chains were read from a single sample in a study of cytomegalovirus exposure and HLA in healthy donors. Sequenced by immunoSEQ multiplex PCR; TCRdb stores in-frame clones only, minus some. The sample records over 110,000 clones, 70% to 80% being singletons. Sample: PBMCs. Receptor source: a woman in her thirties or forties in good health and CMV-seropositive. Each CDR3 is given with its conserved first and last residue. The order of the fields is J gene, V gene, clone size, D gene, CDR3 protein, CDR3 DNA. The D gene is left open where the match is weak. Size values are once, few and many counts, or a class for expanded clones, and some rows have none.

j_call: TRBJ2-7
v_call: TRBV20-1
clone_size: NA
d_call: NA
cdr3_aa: CSARGAEQYF
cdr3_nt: TGCAGTGCCAGGGGTGCCGAGCAGTACTTC

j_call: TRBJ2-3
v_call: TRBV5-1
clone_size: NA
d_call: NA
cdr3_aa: CASSRTSGGQFLDTQYF
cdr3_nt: TGCGCCAGCAGCAGAACATCCGGGGGACAGTTTCTAGATACGCAGTATTTT

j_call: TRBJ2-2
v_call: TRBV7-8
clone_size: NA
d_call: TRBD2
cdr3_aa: CASSLLAGAVGELFF
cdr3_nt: TGTGCCAGCAGCTTACTAGCGGGAGCGGTCGGGGAGCTGTTTTTT

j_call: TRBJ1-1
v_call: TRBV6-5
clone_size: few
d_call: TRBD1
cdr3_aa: CASSTGGSTEAFF
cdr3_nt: TGTGCCAGCAGCACAGGGGGTAGCACTGAAGCTTTCTTT

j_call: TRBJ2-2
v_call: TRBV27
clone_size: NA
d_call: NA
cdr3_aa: CASSSGTWNTGELFF
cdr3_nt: TGTGCCAGCAGTTCCGGGACATGGAACACCGGGGAGCTGTTTTTT

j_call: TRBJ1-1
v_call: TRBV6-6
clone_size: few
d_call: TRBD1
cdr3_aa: CASSIPGGVTEAFF
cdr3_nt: TGTGCCAGCAGTATACCAGGGGGCGTCACTGAAGCTTTCTTT

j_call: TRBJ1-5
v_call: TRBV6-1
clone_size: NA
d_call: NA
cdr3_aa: CASSEGQAANQPQHF
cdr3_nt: TGTGCCAGCAGTGAAGGACAGGCGGCTAATCAGCCCCAGCATTTT

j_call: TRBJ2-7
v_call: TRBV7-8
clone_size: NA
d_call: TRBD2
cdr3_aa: CASSLGGGYYEQYF
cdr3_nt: TGTGCCAGCAGCTTAGGGGGGGGTTACTACGAGCAGTACTTC

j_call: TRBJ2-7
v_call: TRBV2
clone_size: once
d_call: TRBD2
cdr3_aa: CASSEAELAYYEQYF
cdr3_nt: TGTGCCAGCAGTGAAGCGGAACTAGCGTACTACGAGCAGTACTTC

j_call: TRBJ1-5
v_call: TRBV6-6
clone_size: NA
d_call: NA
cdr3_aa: CASCQAFNQPQHF
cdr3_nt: TGTGCCAGCTGCCAGGCATTCAATCAGCCCCAGCATTTT

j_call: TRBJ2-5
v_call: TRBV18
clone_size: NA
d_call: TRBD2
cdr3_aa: CASSFQELAGETQYF
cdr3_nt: TGTGCCAGCTCGTTCCAGGAGCTAGCGGGAGAGACCCAGTACTTC

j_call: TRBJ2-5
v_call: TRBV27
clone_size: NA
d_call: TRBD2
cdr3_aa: CASYQSGRAPQETQYF
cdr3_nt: TGTGCCAGCTACCAAAGCGGGAGGGCCCCCCAAGAGACCCAGTACTTC

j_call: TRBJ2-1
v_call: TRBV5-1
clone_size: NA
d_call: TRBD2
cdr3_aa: CASSLATSGSLYNEQFF
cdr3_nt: TGCGCCAGCAGCTTGGCGACTAGCGGGTCATTATACAATGAGCAGTTCTTC

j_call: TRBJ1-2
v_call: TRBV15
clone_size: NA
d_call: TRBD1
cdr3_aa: CATSSSGTGPGYGYTF
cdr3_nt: TGTGCCACCAGCAGCTCCGGGACAGGGCCTGGCTATGGCTACACCTTC

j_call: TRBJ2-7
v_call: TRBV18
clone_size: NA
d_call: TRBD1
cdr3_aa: CASSPGTENEQYF
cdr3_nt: TGTGCCAGCTCACCAGGGACAGAAAACGAGCAGTACTTC

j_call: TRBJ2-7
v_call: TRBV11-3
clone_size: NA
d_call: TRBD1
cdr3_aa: CASSLAGTGSVQQYF
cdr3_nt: TGTGCCAGCAGCTTAGCAGGGACAGGGTCTGTTCAGCAGTACTTC

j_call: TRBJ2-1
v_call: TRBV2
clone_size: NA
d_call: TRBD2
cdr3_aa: CASSQRGYNEQFF
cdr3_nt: TGTGCCAGCAGTCAGCGGGGGTACAATGAGCAGTTCTTC

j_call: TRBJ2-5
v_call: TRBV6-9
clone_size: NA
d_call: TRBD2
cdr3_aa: CASRLAGRETQYF
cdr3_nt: TGTGCCAGCAGACTAGCGGGTAGGGAGACCCAGTACTTC

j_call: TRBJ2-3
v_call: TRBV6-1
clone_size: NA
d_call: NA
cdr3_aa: CASSGSGTQYF
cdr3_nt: TGTGCCAGCAGTGGTTCCGGTACGCAGTATTTT

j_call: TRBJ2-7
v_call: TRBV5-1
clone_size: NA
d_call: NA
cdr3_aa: CASSLHRGYEQYF
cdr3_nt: TGCGCCAGCAGCTTGCACCGGGGCTACGAGCAGTACTTC

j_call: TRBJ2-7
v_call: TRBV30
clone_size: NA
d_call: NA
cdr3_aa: CAWSVGAREQYF
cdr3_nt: TGTGCCTGGAGTGTAGGAGCGCGGGAGCAGTACTTC

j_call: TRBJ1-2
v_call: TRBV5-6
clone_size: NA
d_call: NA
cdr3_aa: CASSPRASGYTF
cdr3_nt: TGTGCCAGCAGCCCGCGGGCCTCCGGCTACACCTTC

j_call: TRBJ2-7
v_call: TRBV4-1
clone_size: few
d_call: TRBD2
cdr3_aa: CASSQGAGAGYEQYF
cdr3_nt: TGCGCCAGCAGCCAAGGAGCGGGAGCGGGCTACGAGCAGTACTTC

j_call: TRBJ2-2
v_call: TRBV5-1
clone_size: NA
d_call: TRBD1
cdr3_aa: CASSSQGAATGELFF
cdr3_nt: TGCGCCAGCAGCTCTCAGGGGGCAGCAACCGGGGAGCTGTTTTTT

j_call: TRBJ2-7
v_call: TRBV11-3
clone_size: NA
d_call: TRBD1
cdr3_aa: CASSSGQGPYEQYF
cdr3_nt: TGTGCCAGCAGCTCCGGACAGGGCCCTTACGAGCAGTACTTC

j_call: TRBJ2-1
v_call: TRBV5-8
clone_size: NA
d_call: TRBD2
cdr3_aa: CASSLVVAGVIDNEQFF
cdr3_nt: TGTGCCAGCAGCTTGGTGGTAGCGGGAGTGATCGACAATGAGCAGTTCTTC

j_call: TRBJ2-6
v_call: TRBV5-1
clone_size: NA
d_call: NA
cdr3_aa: CASSLGPGRPSGANVLTF
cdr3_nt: TGCGCCAGCAGCTTGGGACCGGGTCGACCCTCTGGGGCCAACGTCCTGACTTTC

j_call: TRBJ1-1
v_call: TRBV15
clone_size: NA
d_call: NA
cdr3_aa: CATSGGREAFF
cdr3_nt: TGTGCCACCAGCGGGGGCCGCGAAGCTTTCTTT

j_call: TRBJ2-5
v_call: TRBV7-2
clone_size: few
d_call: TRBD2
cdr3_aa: CASSLFPRGRAGETQYF
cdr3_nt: TGTGCCAGCAGCTTATTCCCACGCGGGAGGGCCGGCGAGACCCAGTACTTC

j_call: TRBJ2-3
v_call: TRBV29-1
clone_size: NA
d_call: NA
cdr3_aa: CSKRGDSDTQYF
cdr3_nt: TGCAGCAAGCGTGGAGACTCAGATACGCAGTATTTT

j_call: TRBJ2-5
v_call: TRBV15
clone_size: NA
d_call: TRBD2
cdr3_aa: CATSRGSLGGAGGETQYF
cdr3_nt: TGTGCCACCAGCAGAGGGTCTCTTGGCGGGGCGGGGGGGGAGACCCAGTACTTC

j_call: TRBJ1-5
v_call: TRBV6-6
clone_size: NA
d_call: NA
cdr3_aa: CASSAVGGPGNQPQHF
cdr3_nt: TGTGCCAGCAGCGCCGTCGGGGGGCCGGGCAATCAGCCCCAGCATTTT

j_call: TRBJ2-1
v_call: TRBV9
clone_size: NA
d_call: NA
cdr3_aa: CASSVGAIPHNEQFF
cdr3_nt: TGTGCCAGCAGCGTAGGGGCTATCCCTCACAATGAGCAGTTCTTC

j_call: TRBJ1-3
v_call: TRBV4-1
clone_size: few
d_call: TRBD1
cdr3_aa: CASSPQTGDGNTIYF
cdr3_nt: TGCGCCAGCAGCCCTCAAACAGGGGACGGAAACACCATATATTTT

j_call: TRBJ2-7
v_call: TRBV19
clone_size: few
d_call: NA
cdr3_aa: CASSIASGYEQYF
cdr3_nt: TGTGCCAGTAGTATAGCCAGCGGATACGAGCAGTACTTC

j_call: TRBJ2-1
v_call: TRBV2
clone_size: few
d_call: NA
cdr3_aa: CASSEAGVEQFF
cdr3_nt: TGTGCCAGCAGTGAAGCGGGAGTTGAGCAGTTCTTC

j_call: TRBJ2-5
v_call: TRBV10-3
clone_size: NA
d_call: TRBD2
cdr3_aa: CAISDPVDSGPRGETQYF
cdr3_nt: TGTGCCATCAGTGACCCGGTTGATAGCGGGCCTCGGGGAGAGACCCAGTACTTC

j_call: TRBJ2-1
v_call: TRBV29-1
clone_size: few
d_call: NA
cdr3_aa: CSVEVAVNNEQFF
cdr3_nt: TGCAGCGTTGAAGTAGCAGTTAACAATGAGCAGTTCTTC

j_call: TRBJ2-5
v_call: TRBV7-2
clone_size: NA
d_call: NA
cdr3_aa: CASSPGRAQETQYF
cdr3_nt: TGTGCCAGCAGCCCCGGGAGAGCTCAAGAGACCCAGTACTTC

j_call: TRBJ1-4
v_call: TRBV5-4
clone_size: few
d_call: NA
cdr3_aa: CASSSGGTGEKLFF
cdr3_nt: TGTGCCAGCAGCTCCGGGGGGACGGGTGAAAAACTGTTTTTT

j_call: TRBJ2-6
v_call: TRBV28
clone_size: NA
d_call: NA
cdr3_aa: CASSKDSSGANVLTF
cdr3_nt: TGTGCCAGCAGCAAAGACAGCTCTGGGGCCAACGTCCTGACTTTC

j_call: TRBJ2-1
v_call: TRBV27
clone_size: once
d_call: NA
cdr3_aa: CASSLYRDDNEQFF
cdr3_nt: TGTGCCAGCAGTTTGTACAGGGATGACAATGAGCAGTTCTTC

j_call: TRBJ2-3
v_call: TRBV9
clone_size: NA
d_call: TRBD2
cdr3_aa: CASSVASSGISRDTQYF
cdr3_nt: TGTGCCAGCAGCGTAGCTTCTAGCGGGATCTCGAGAGATACGCAGTATTTT

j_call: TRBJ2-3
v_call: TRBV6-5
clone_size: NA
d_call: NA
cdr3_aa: CASSPSTDTQYF
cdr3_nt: TGTGCCAGCAGCCCAAGCACAGATACGCAGTATTTT

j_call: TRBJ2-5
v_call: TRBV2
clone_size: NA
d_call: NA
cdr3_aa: CASSEVGGQTQYF
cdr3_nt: TGTGCCAGCAGTGAAGTTGGGGGCCAGACCCAGTACTTC

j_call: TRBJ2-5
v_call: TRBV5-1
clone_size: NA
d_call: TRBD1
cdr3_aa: CASSRTGTGEETQYF
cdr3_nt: TGCGCCAGCAGCCGCACCGGGACAGGGGAAGAGACCCAGTACTTC

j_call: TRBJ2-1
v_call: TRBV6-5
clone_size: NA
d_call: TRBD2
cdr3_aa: CASTTTLAGPGEQFF
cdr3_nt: TGTGCCAGCACCACGACACTAGCGGGGCCCGGTGAGCAGTTCTTC

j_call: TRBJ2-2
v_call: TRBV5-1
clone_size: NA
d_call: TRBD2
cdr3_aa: CASSPVYGGLTGELFF
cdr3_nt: TGCGCCAGCAGCCCGGTGTACGGGGGGTTGACCGGGGAGCTGTTTTTT

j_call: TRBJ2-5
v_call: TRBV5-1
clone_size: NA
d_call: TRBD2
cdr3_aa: CASSLEGSGRGETQYF
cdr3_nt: TGCGCCAGCAGCTTGGAGGGTAGCGGGAGAGGTGAGACCCAGTACTTC

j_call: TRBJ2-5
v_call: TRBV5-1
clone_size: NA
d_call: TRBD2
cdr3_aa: CASSLEGLAGVGETQYF
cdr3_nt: TGCGCCAGCAGCTTGGAAGGACTAGCGGGGGTGGGAGAGACCCAGTACTTC

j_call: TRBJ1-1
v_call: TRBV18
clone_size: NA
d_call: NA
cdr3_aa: CASSLIGAEAFF
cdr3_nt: TGTGCCAGCTCATTAATCGGGGCTGAAGCTTTCTTT

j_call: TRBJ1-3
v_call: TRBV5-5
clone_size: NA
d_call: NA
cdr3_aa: CASSPSLGLSPFSGNTIYF
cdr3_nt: TGTGCCAGCAGCCCCTCCCTGGGACTCAGCCCCTTCTCTGGAAACACCATATATTTT

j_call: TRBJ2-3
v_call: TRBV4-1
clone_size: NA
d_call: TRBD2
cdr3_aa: CASSQETSVKTDTQYF
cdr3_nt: TGCGCCAGCAGCCAAGAGACTAGCGTAAAAACAGATACGCAGTATTTT

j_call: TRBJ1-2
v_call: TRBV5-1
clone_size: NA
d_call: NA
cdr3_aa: CASSLTGRDGYTF
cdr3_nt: TGCGCCAGCAGCTTGACAGGGCGCGATGGCTACACCTTC

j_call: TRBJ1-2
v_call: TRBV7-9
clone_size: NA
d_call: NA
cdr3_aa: CSSSPTAGENYGYTF
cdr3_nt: TGTTCCAGCAGCCCGACAGCAGGGGAGAACTATGGCTACACCTTC